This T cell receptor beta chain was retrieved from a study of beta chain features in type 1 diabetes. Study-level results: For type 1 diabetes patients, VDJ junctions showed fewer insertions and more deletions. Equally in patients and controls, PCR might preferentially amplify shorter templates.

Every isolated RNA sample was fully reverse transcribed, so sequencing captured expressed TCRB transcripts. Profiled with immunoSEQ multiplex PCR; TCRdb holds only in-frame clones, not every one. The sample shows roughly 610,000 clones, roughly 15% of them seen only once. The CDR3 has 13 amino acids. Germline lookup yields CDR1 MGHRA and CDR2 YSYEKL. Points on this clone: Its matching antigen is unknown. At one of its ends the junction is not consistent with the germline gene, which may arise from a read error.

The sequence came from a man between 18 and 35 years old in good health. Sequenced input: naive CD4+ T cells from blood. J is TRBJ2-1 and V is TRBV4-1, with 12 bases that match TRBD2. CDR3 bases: TGTGCCAGCAGAAGGACTAGCGGGGATGAGCAGTTCTTC. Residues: CASRRTSGDEQFF.